Here is one T cell receptor beta chain with its context. Its antigen is unidentified. Profiling relied on immunoSEQ multiplex PCR, and the TCRdb table lists in-frame clones only, not all of them. The sample lists 130,000 or so clones; around 87% were seen once. The CDR3 totals 15 residues. The V gene's germline CDR1 is SNHLY and CDR2 FYNNEI. V shed 6 bases and J 6 bases; nucleotides not matched to a gene: 11. This sample is drawn from a study of T cell responses to AZD1222 COVID-19 vaccine. General study results and limits: Baseline serostatus was positive in only a handful of AZD1222 recipients. Distributed over spike, vaccine-associated CD4 TCRs predominated at 160-218 and 743-854.

The TCR sequence derives from an adult in good health. The chain recombines TRBV2 with TRBJ1-1; TRBD1 matches 9 bases. The material sequenced was peripheral blood, taken on day 0 of AZD1222 vaccination. CDR3 in amino acids: CASRRVDRGDPEAFF. The CDR3 coding sequence is TGTGCCAGCAGGAGAGTGGACAGGGGAGACCCTGAAGCTTTCTTT.